This is a list of T cell receptor beta chains from one sample in a study of blood T cells in healthy people across ages. One entry per CDR3 protein results from TCRdb running MiXCR on the 5' RACE reads. This table has about 1.4 million distinct CDR3 sequences, roughly 60% appearing once. The sample comprised blood. These receptor sequences come from a man aged 18 to 29 in good health. Each CDR3 is given with its conserved first and last residue. Each record gives: D gene, V gene, J gene, clone size, CDR3 DNA, CDR3 protein. A D gene is named only where the DNA matches it firmly. Clone size is stated in some rows and not others, as once, few, many or a class when expanded.

D: TRBD1
V: TRBV3-1
J: TRBJ2-2
size: -
DNA: TGTGCCAGCAGCCAAGTCTGGACAGGCACGAACACCGGGGAGCTGTTTTTT
CDR3: CASSQVWTGTNTGELFF

D: TRBD2
V: TRBV12-3/TRBV12-4
J: TRBJ2-5
size: few
DNA: TGTGCCAGCAGTTTCCTAGCGGGGGGAAAAGAGACCCAGTACTTC
CDR3: CASSFLAGGKETQYF

D: -
V: TRBV29-1
J: TRBJ2-5
size: -
DNA: TGCAGCGTTGAGTTGGCGGGCCCACTACGTTGGCAGTACTTC
CDR3: CSVELAGPLRWQYF

D: -
V: TRBV6-1
J: TRBJ2-7
size: few
DNA: TGTGCCAGCAGTGAATTTAAGGACTACGAGCAGTACTTC
CDR3: CASSEFKDYEQYF

D: TRBD1
V: TRBV3-1
J: TRBJ2-3
size: -
DNA: TGTGCCAGCAGCCCGGACAGGGCGGTCGTTAGCACAGATACGCAGTATTTT
CDR3: CASSPDRAVVSTDTQYF

D: TRBD2
V: TRBV3-1
J: TRBJ2-7
size: -
DNA: TGTGCCAGCAGCCCCCGGGGGAGAAAGCGGGACTCCTACGAGCAGTACTTC
CDR3: CASSPRGRKRDSYEQYF

D: -
V: TRBV4-1
J: TRBJ2-5
size: -
DNA: TGCGCCAGCAGCCAAGATGAGCGGTCCTCCCAAGAGACCCAGTACTTC
CDR3: CASSQDERSSQETQYF

D: -
V: TRBV5-1
J: TRBJ2-5
size: once
DNA: TGCGCCAGCAGCCTGGTGCCCAGGGAGGCTCAAGAGACCCAGTACTTC
CDR3: CASSLVPREAQETQYF

D: -
V: TRBV20-1
J: TRBJ1-1
size: -
DNA: TGCAGTGCTAGAGAGTCTTCGAACACTGAAGCTTTCTTT
CDR3: CSARESSNTEAFF

D: -
V: TRBV12-3/TRBV12-4
J: TRBJ2-5
size: once
DNA: TGTGCCAGCAGCTCAGACAGTTTACTCCAAGAGACCCAGTACTTC
CDR3: CASSSDSLLQETQYF

D: -
V: TRBV10-3
J: TRBJ2-6
size: -
DNA: TGTGCCATCAGGAGGGCCGGAGACTCTGGGGCCAACGTCCTGACTTTC
CDR3: CAIRRAGDSGANVLTF

D: -
V: TRBV20-1
J: TRBJ2-7
size: -
DNA: TGCAGTGCTAGGGGAGTGGGGGCAGATACCTACGAGCAGTACTTC
CDR3: CSARGVGADTYEQYF

D: -
V: TRBV27
J: TRBJ1-2
size: few
DNA: TGTGCCAGCAGGCCCGTCGAGACGGGTTATGGCTACACCTTC
CDR3: CASRPVETGYGYTF

D: -
V: TRBV4-3
J: TRBJ1-1
size: few
DNA: TGCGCCAGCAGCCAAGGACGGAGCACTGAAGCTTTCTTT
CDR3: CASSQGRSTEAFF

D: -
V: TRBV29-1
J: TRBJ1-1
size: few
DNA: TGCAGCGTCATCAGGGCTTGGGACACTGAAGCTTTCTTT
CDR3: CSVIRAWDTEAFF

D: -
V: TRBV27
J: TRBJ2-4
size: -
DNA: TGTGCCAGCAGTTATATGGCCGGGGAGGCCAAAAACATTCAGTACTTC
CDR3: CASSYMAGEAKNIQYF

D: -
V: TRBV18
J: TRBJ1-4
size: -
DNA: TGTGCCAGCTCACCATACGCAGGGTCTAATGAAAAACTGTTTTTT
CDR3: CASSPYAGSNEKLFF

D: -
V: TRBV12-3/TRBV12-4
J: TRBJ1-4
size: -
DNA: TGTGCCAGCAGTTTCTCCGATAGTAATGAAAAACTGTTTTTT
CDR3: CASSFSDSNEKLFF

D: -
V: TRBV4-1
J: TRBJ2-1
size: -
DNA: TGCGCCAGCAGCCAGATTTCGCGGGTATACAATGAGCAGTTCTTC
CDR3: CASSQISRVYNEQFF

D: TRBD1
V: TRBV7-9
J: TRBJ2-7
size: -
DNA: TGTGCCAGCAGCTCTTCGACAGGGGGCCCTTACGAGCAGTACTTC
CDR3: CASSSSTGGPYEQYF

D: TRBD1
V: TRBV4-1
J: TRBJ2-7
size: -
DNA: TGCGCCAGCAGCCAAGTAACAGGGGCCCGCTACGAGCAGTACTTC
CDR3: CASSQVTGARYEQYF

D: TRBD2
V: TRBV3-1
J: TRBJ2-3
size: -
DNA: TGTGCCAGCAGCCACGGGACTAGCTGGGATACGCAGTATTTT
CDR3: CASSHGTSWDTQYF

D: TRBD1
V: TRBV7-9
J: TRBJ1-2
size: few
DNA: TGTGCCAGCAGCTTGACCCTCCGACAGGGCTCCCACACCTTC
CDR3: CASSLTLRQGSHTF

D: TRBD1
V: TRBV27
J: TRBJ2-2
size: -
DNA: TGTGCCAGCAGGCTAGGGACAGGCGGCTTCACCGGGGAGCTGTTTTTT
CDR3: CASRLGTGGFTGELFF

D: TRBD1
V: TRBV6-5
J: TRBJ2-3
size: -
DNA: TGTGCCAGCAGTTTTTCAACTCCGGGACAGGGATTAACAGATACGCAGTATTTT
CDR3: CASSFSTPGQGLTDTQYF

D: TRBD2
V: TRBV3-1
J: TRBJ2-3
size: -
DNA: TGTGCCAGCAGCCGACAAGCGGGAGTGAGCACAGATACGCAGTATTTT
CDR3: CASSRQAGVSTDTQYF

D: -
V: TRBV3-1
J: TRBJ1-2
size: -
DNA: TGTGCCAGCAGCCAAGATTCGTGGTTTTTTAACTATGGCTACACCTTC
CDR3: CASSQDSWFFNYGYTF

D: TRBD1
V: TRBV4-3
J: TRBJ1-4
size: -
DNA: TGCGCCAGCAGCCAGGGACAGCATAATGAAAAACTGTTTTTT
CDR3: CASSQGQHNEKLFF

D: -
V: TRBV29-1
J: TRBJ1-2
size: -
DNA: TGCAGCGTTGAAGATGAGGACCGCGCCGGCTATGGCTACACCTTC
CDR3: CSVEDEDRAGYGYTF

D: TRBD1
V: TRBV7-6
J: TRBJ1-2
size: -
DNA: TGTGCCAGCAGCCCGTACGGACAGGATAACTATGGCTACACCTTC
CDR3: CASSPYGQDNYGYTF

D: -
V: TRBV27
J: TRBJ1-2
size: -
DNA: TGTGCCAGCAGTTTCGGACACTCAGGAGGTGGCTACACCTTC
CDR3: CASSFGHSGGGYTF

D: -
V: TRBV25-1
J: TRBJ1-2
size: -
DNA: TGTGCCAGCAGTGATGGGCCAGCATATGGCTACACCTTC
CDR3: CASSDGPAYGYTF

D: TRBD2
V: TRBV27
J: TRBJ2-4
size: -
DNA: TGTGCCAGCAGTTTATCGAGCCCGAGCGGGAGGGTAGCCAAAAACATTCAGTACTTC
CDR3: CASSLSSPSGRVAKNIQYF

D: -
V: TRBV27
J: TRBJ2-1
size: few
DNA: TGTGCCAGCCATTGGCTAGGGAGAAACAATGAGCAGTTCTTC
CDR3: CASHWLGRNNEQFF

D: TRBD1
V: TRBV20-1
J: TRBJ1-4
size: once
DNA: TGCAGTGCTAGACGGGACAGCAATAATGAAAAACTGTTTTTT
CDR3: CSARRDSNNEKLFF

D: -
V: TRBV12-3/TRBV12-4
J: TRBJ1-2
size: -
DNA: TGTGCCAGCAGCCACAGCACGGGGAGGTCGGGCTACACCTTC
CDR3: CASSHSTGRSGYTF

D: TRBD2
V: TRBV7-9
J: TRBJ2-5
size: -
DNA: TGTGCCAGCAGCTTTCGGATAGCGGGAGGGCCGGAGACCCAGTACTTC
CDR3: CASSFRIAGGPETQYF

D: -
V: TRBV11-2
J: TRBJ2-3
size: -
DNA: TGTGCCAGCAGCCCAATGAGGTCCCAGGGATTCCCAGATACGCAGTATTTT
CDR3: CASSPMRSQGFPDTQYF

D: -
V: TRBV20-1
J: TRBJ2-3
size: -
DNA: TGCAGTGCTAGAGATTGGGACTCAGATACGCAGTATTTT
CDR3: CSARDWDSDTQYF

D: -
V: TRBV12-3/TRBV12-4
J: TRBJ1-2
size: -
DNA: TGTGCCAGCAATGGGGGGCGCCAGGGCTACACCTTC
CDR3: CASNGGRQGYTF

D: -
V: TRBV6-1
J: TRBJ1-4
size: -
DNA: TGTGCCAGCAGTGAAGCGCTTCAGGAAATCTTCGAAAAACTGTTTTTT
CDR3: CASSEALQEIFEKLFF

D: -
V: TRBV12-3/TRBV12-4
J: TRBJ1-2
size: -
DNA: TGTGCCAGCGGCCCGACGAAGGCATATGGCTACACCTTC
CDR3: CASGPTKAYGYTF